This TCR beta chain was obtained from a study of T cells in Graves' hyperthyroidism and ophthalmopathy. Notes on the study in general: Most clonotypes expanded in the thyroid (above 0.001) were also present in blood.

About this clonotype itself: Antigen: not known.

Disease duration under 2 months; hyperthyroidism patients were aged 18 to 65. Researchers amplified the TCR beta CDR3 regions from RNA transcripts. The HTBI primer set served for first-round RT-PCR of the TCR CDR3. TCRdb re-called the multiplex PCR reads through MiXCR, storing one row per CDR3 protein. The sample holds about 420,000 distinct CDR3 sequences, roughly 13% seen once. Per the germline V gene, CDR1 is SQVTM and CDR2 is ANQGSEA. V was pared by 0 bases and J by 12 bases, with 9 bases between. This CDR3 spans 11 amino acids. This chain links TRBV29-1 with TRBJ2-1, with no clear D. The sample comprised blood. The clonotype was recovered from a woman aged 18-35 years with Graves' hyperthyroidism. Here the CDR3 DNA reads TGCAGCGTTGAAGAGCTACAAGGGCAGTTCTTC. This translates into CSVEELQGQFF.